This passage covers 8 T cell receptor beta chains from one sample sequenced in a study of CD8+ T cells in alopecia areata. The treatment: oral pan-JAK inhibitor, 5-10 mg twice daily. The authors extracted RNA and reverse transcribed it into cDNA as the sequencing template. Clones were sequenced by immunoSEQ multiplex PCR, and TCRdb holds only the in-frame ones, with some missing. The table has roughly 190,000 clones, roughly three fifths seen once. The specimen comprised CD4+ T cells sorted from blood, sampled at week 4, from a patient treated with tofacitinib. The receptor set was obtained from a human donor with alopecia areata.

The rearrangement links TRBV4-2 to TRBJ1-5; no definite D call. Deletions cut 4 bases from V and 2 bases from J, with 9 bases between. This CDR3 region has 14 residues. Germline CDR1 and CDR2: LGHNA and YNFKEQ. The CDR3 sequence is CASSPAGGNQPQHF. CDR3 DNA: TGTGCCAGCAGCCCTGCAGGAGGCAATCAGCCCCAGCATTTT.

Written as DNA, the CDR3 is TGTGCCAGCAGCTCAGGGACTAGCGGCCTTTCGCCAATCCTCTACGAGCAGTACTTC. Translated, it gives CASSSGTSGLSPILYEQYF. The rearrangement joins TRBV5-4 to TRBJ2-7, with 11 positions matching TRBD2. This CDR3 spans 19 amino acids. Looked up from germline, CDR1 is SGHNT and CDR2 is YYREEE (reference sequence). Trimming removed 3 bases from V and 3 bases from J; junction bases left unmatched: 17.

This clone was seen a few times. The chain couples TRBV19 to TRBJ1-5; TRBD1 is a possible D gene (5 bases). The CDR3 spans 15 residues. V was cut by 5 bases and J by 1 base, with 12 bases left in between. Germline V gene data show CDR1 as LNHDA and CDR2 as SQIVND (reference sequence). The CDR3 DNA follows: TGTGCCAGTAGTTTCCAGGGTTCGAGCAATCAGCCCCAGCATTTT. It codes for CASSFQGSSNQPQHF.

The V call is TRBV29-1, the J call TRBJ2-7; D is unresolved. With 4 bases removed from V and 1 base from J, the gap between germline ends came to 14 bases. CDR3 length: 14 amino acids. CDR1 and CDR2 (germline): SQVTM, ANQGSEA. CDR3 amino acids: CSVVTPSRSYEQYF. The CDR3 nucleotides are TGCAGCGTTGTGACCCCCTCCCGGTCCTACGAGCAGTACTTC.

This clone has more than one count but fewer than ten. The chain employs TRBV4-1 and TRBJ2-5; no definite D call. The germline gives CDR1 MGHRA, CDR2 YSYEKL. This CDR3 comprises 15 residues. The ends were cut back, 0 bases at V and 5 bases at J, with 13 bases in the middle. Here the CDR3 DNA reads TGCGCCAGCAGCCAAGACAGGACCCCGAAGGAGACCCAGTACTTC. It codes for CASSQDRTPKETQYF.

V usage is TRBV7-2 and J usage is TRBJ2-2, with a possible D match to TRBD1 (6 bases). V lost 5 bases to trimming and J lost 4 bases, with 14 bases between them. Germline CDR1 is SGHTA and CDR2 is FQGNSA. The CDR3 sequence is 15 residues long. The CDR3 DNA follows: TGTGCCAGCAGCCCGAGGGACATTCCCACCGGGGAGCTGTTTTTT. Amino acid sequence: CASSPRDIPTGELFF.

The chain carries TRBV9 and TRBJ1-2, with a weak D call TRBD1 (5 bases). Germline CDR1 reads SGDLS; CDR2 reads YYNGEE. The CDR3 has 16 amino acids. The ends were cut back, 0 bases at V and 0 bases at J, with 12 bases in the middle. In DNA, the CDR3 is TGTGCCAGCAGCGTAGCATGGGGGAACCCTAACTATGGCTACACCTTC. This translates into CASSVAWGNPNYGYTF.

The V call is TRBV29-1, the J call TRBJ1-4, with no clear D. The CDR3 runs to 12 residues. The V end was cut by 5 bases, the J end by 5 bases, with 9 bases between. In germline, CDR1 is SQVTM, CDR2 ANQGSEA. The CDR3 nucleotides read TGCAGCGTTAAATCTGGGAATGAAAAACTGTTTTTT. Protein: CSVKSGNEKLFF. The full variable domain, in which reference TRBV29-1 and TRBJ1-4 provide the parts outside the CDR3, is SAVISQKPSRDICQRGTSLTIQCQVDSQVTMMFWYRQQPGQSLTLIATANQGSEATYESGFVIDKFPISRPNLTFSTLTVSNMSPEDSSIYLCSVKSGNEKLFFGSGTQLSVL.